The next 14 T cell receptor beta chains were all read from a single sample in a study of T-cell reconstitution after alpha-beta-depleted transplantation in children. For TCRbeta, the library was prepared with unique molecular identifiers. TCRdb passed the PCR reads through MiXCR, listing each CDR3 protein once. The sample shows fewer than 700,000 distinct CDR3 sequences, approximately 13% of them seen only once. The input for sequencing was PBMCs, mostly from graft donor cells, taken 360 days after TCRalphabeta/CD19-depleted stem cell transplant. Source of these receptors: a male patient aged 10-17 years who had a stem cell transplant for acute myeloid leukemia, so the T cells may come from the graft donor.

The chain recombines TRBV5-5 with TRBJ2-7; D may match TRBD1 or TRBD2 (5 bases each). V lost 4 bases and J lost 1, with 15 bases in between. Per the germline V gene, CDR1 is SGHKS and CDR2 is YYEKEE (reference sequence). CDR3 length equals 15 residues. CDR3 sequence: CASSRDRVFSYEQYF. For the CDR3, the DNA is TGTGCCAGCAGCCGGGACCGGGTGTTTTCCTACGAGCAGTACTTC.

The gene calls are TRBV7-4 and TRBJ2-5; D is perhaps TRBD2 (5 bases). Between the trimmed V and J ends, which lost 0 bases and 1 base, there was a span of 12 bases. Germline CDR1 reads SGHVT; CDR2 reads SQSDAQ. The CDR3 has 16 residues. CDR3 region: CASSLAGDPSQETQYF. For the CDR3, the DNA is TGTGCCAGCAGCTTAGCGGGAGACCCCTCCCAAGAGACCCAGTACTTC.

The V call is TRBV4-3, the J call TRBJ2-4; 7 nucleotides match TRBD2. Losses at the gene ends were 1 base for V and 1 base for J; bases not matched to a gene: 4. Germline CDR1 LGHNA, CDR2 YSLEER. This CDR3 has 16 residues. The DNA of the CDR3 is TGCGCCAGCAGCCAAGTGATTAGCGGGGCCAAAAACATTCAGTACTTC. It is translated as CASSQVISGAKNIQYF.

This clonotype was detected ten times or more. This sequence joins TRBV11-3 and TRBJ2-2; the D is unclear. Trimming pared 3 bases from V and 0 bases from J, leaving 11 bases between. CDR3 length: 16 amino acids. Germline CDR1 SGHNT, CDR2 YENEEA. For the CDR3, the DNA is TGTGCCAGCAGCTTTTTCGGAGCATCGAACACCGGGGAGCTGTTTTTT. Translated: CASSFFGASNTGELFF.

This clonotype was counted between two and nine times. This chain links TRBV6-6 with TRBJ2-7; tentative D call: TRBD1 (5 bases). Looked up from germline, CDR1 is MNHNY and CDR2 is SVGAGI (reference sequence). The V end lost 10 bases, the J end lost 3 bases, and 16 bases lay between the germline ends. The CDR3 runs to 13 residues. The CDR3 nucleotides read TGTGCCACCAAAGACAGCTACCTCTACGAGCAGTACTTC. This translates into CATKDSYLYEQYF.

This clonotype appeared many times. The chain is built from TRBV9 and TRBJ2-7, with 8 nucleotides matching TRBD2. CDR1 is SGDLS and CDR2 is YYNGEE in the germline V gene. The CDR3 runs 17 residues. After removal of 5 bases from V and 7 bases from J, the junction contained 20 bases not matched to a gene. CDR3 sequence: CASSSSEKLAGLVEQYF. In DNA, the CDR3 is TGTGCCAGCAGTTCCTCCGAGAAGTTAGCGGGACTCGTGGAGCAGTACTTC.

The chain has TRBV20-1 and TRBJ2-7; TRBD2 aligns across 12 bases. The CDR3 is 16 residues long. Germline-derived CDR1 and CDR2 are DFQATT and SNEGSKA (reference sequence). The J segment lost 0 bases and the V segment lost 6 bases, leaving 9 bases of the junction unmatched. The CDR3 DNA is TGCAGTGCCCCCGGGACTAGCGGGCCTAGCTCCTACGAGCAGTACTTC. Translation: CSAPGTSGPSSYEQYF.

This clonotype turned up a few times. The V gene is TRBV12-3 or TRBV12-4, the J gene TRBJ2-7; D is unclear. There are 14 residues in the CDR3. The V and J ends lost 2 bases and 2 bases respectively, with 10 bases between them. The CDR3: CASSLFKSPYEQYF. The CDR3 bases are TGTGCCAGCAGTTTATTTAAGTCTCCCTACGAGCAGTACTTC.

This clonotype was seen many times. CDR3 nucleotide sequence: TGTGCCAGCAGTTACTCAGCACTAGCGGGAGGCAATGAGCAGTTCTTC. It codes for CASSYSALAGGNEQFF. This chain uses TRBV6-5 with TRBJ2-1; TRBD2 matches 12 bases. This CDR3 is built from 16 residues. V dropped 0 bases and J dropped 6; count of bases not matched to a gene: 3. The germline gives CDR1 MNHEY, CDR2 SVGAGI.

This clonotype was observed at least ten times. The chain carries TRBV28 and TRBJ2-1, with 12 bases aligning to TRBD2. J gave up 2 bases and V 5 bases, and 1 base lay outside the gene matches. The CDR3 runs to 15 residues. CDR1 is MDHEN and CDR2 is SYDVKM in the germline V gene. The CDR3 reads CASSRLAGAYNEQFF. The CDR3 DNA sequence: TGTGCCAGCAGTCGACTAGCGGGGGCCTACAATGAGCAGTTCTTC.

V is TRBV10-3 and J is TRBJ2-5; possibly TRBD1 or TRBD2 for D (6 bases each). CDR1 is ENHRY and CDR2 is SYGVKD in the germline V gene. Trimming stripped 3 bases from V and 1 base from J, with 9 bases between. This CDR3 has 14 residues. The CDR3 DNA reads TGTGCCATCAGTGATGGGGGGCGCCAAGAGACCCAGTACTTC. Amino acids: CAISDGGRQETQYF.

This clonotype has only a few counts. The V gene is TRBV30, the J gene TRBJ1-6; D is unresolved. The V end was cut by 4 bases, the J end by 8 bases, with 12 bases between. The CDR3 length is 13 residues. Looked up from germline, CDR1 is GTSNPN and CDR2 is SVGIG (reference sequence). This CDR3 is CAWINDGDSPLHF. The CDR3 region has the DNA TGTGCCTGGATCAACGACGGAGATTCACCCCTCCACTTT.

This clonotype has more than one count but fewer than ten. DNA for the CDR3: TGCAGTGCTAGTCAGGGACTCCCACTCGGGGACGAGCAGTACTTC. Its translation: CSASQGLPLGDEQYF. This chain uses TRBV20-1 with TRBJ2-7; possibly TRBD2 for D (6 bases). This CDR3 is built from 15 residues. Germline loops: CDR1 DFQATT, CDR2 SNEGSKA (reference sequence). Between the trimmed V and J ends, which lost 3 bases and 5 bases, there was a span of 20 bases.

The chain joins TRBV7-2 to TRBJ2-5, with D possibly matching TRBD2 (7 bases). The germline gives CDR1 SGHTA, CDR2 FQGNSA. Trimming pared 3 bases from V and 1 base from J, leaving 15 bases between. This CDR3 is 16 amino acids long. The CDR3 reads CASSLGGPAFQETQYF. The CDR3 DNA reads TGTGCCAGCAGCTTGGGGGGGCCCGCCTTCCAAGAGACCCAGTACTTC.